These T cell receptor beta chains were read from a single sample in a study of spatial heterogeneity in lung cancer. One entry per CDR3 protein results from TCRdb running MiXCR on the 5' RACE reads. Here the sample spans some 22,000 distinct CDR3 sequences, 5.8% being singletons. Sample: PBMCs, taken at surgery. The receptors originated from a male donor with early-stage non-small cell lung cancer. Each CDR3 is given with its conserved first and last residue. Fields, in order: V gene, D gene, J gene, clone size, CDR3 DNA, CDR3 protein. D genes are given only for firm matches. Clone size is not always given. Where it is, it says once, few, many or a class for expanded clones.

v_gene: TRBV18
d_gene: NA
j_gene: TRBJ2-3
abundance: many
CDR3nt: TGTGCCAGCTCACCACCAACACAGGCAGATACGCAGTATTTT
CDR3aa: CASSPPTQADTQYF

v_gene: TRBV6-1
d_gene: NA
j_gene: TRBJ2-1
abundance: NA
CDR3nt: TGTGCCGGACGGGACAGGGCCAGGGTCAGCGGGAGGGGCTACAATGAGCAGTTCTTC
CDR3aa: CAGRDRARVSGRGYNEQFF

v_gene: TRBV7-9
d_gene: NA
j_gene: TRBJ2-3
abundance: NA
CDR3nt: TGTGCCAGCAGCGCGGGACAGCCAGCAGATACGCAGTATTTT
CDR3aa: CASSAGQPADTQYF

v_gene: TRBV7-2
d_gene: TRBD2
j_gene: TRBJ2-3
abundance: many
CDR3nt: TGTGCCAGCAGCTACCTATCCGGGACTACCTTTAGCACAGATACGCAGTATTTT
CDR3aa: CASSYLSGTTFSTDTQYF

v_gene: TRBV7-9
d_gene: NA
j_gene: TRBJ2-3
abundance: many
CDR3nt: TGTGCCAGCAGCTTATACCGGTCCGATACGCAGTATTTT
CDR3aa: CASSLYRSDTQYF

v_gene: TRBV24-1
d_gene: NA
j_gene: TRBJ2-3
abundance: few
CDR3nt: TGTGCCACCAGTCCCATTCTTGAGGATACAACAGATACGCAGTATTTT
CDR3aa: CATSPILEDTTDTQYF

v_gene: TRBV7-6
d_gene: TRBD1
j_gene: TRBJ2-7
abundance: many
CDR3nt: TGTGCCAGCAGCCAACCTGACAGGGGCGGCGAGCAGTACTTC
CDR3aa: CASSQPDRGGEQYF

v_gene: TRBV5-1
d_gene: NA
j_gene: TRBJ1-1
abundance: NA
CDR3nt: TGCGCCAGCAGCGAGCTGACGGACGGCGGTACTGAAGCTTTCTTT
CDR3aa: CASSELTDGGTEAFF

v_gene: TRBV4-3
d_gene: TRBD2
j_gene: TRBJ2-1
abundance: few
CDR3nt: TGCGCCAGCAGCCAAGATCTGATAACTAGCGCCTCCTACAATGAGCAGTTCTTC
CDR3aa: CASSQDLITSASYNEQFF

v_gene: TRBV7-6
d_gene: NA
j_gene: TRBJ2-7
abundance: few
CDR3nt: TGTGCCAGCAGCGCCCTAGCGTCGAGCTCCTACGAGCAGTACTTC
CDR3aa: CASSALASSSYEQYF

v_gene: TRBV7-2
d_gene: NA
j_gene: TRBJ2-3
abundance: many
CDR3nt: TGTGCCAGCAGCTTATTTTCAGATACGCAGTATTTT
CDR3aa: CASSLFSDTQYF

v_gene: TRBV7-9
d_gene: TRBD1
j_gene: TRBJ2-7
abundance: many
CDR3nt: TGTGCCAGCAGCTCTCCAAGACAGGGCTACCCCTACGAGCAGTACTTC
CDR3aa: CASSSPRQGYPYEQYF

v_gene: TRBV28
d_gene: NA
j_gene: TRBJ1-5
abundance: medium-sized
CDR3nt: TGTGCCAGCAGTTTGGGCAGGGAGGGAGGATATAGCAATCAGCCCCAGCATTTT
CDR3aa: CASSLGREGGYSNQPQHF

v_gene: TRBV7-8
d_gene: NA
j_gene: TRBJ2-1
abundance: many
CDR3nt: TGTGCCAGCAGCCCCCGGTTTCGCTTGGCTAGGGGAGTAATCAATGAGCAGTTCTTC
CDR3aa: CASSPRFRLARGVINEQFF

v_gene: TRBV28
d_gene: NA
j_gene: TRBJ2-7
abundance: many
CDR3nt: TGTGCCAGCAGGGGACCGAGCTCCTACGAGCAGTACTTC
CDR3aa: CASRGPSSYEQYF

v_gene: TRBV18
d_gene: NA
j_gene: TRBJ2-5
abundance: many
CDR3nt: TGTGCCAGCTCTGAGCAAGAGACCCAGTACTTC
CDR3aa: CASSEQETQYF

v_gene: TRBV7-2
d_gene: NA
j_gene: TRBJ2-5
abundance: many
CDR3nt: TGTGCCAGCAGCTCCGCCGGGCAGGGGGGAGAGACCCAGTACTTC
CDR3aa: CASSSAGQGGETQYF

v_gene: TRBV20-1
d_gene: NA
j_gene: TRBJ1-5
abundance: many
CDR3nt: TGCAGTGCCGGGGGTAGAGGCAATCAGCCCCAGCATTTT
CDR3aa: CSAGGRGNQPQHF

v_gene: TRBV28
d_gene: TRBD1
j_gene: TRBJ1-1
abundance: many
CDR3nt: TGTGCCAGCAGTCAACTTTCCGGGACAGCCTACACTGAAGCTTTCTTT
CDR3aa: CASSQLSGTAYTEAFF

v_gene: TRBV29-1
d_gene: NA
j_gene: TRBJ2-1
abundance: NA
CDR3nt: TGCAGCGTCCCCCGGGGCAATGAGCAGTTCTTC
CDR3aa: CSVPRGNEQFF

v_gene: TRBV28
d_gene: NA
j_gene: TRBJ1-1
abundance: many
CDR3nt: TGTGCCACCTGGGGGGGGTCCTATGGGAACACTGAAGCTTTCTTT
CDR3aa: CATWGGSYGNTEAFF

v_gene: TRBV7-2
d_gene: TRBD2
j_gene: TRBJ2-1
abundance: many
CDR3nt: TGTGCCAGCAGCCAGGATGGGACTAGCGGCCTCTACAATGAGCAGTTCTTC
CDR3aa: CASSQDGTSGLYNEQFF

v_gene: TRBV5-6
d_gene: TRBD1
j_gene: TRBJ1-2
abundance: many
CDR3nt: TGTGCCAGCAGCGGAGAGGGACAGGGACATGGCTACACCTTC
CDR3aa: CASSGEGQGHGYTF

v_gene: TRBV29-1
d_gene: NA
j_gene: TRBJ1-6
abundance: many
CDR3nt: TGCAGCGTTAAAACAGGTGATGGAATTTATTCACCCCTCCACTTT
CDR3aa: CSVKTGDGIYSPLHF